One and the same sample provided the 29 T cell receptor beta chains below, sequenced in a study of blood T cells in healthy people across ages. For the second PCR, which ran for roughly 7 to 11 cycles, a sample-barcoded 5' primer and a J-beta primer mix were used. TCRdb reanalysed the 5' RACE reads using MiXCR and keeps one entry per CDR3 protein. The table includes 1.5 million or so distinct CDR3 sequences, 40% to 50% detected once. The specimen was blood. These receptors all come from a woman under 30 in good health.

V gene TRBV4-1 combines with J gene TRBJ2-7; 7 nucleotides agree with TRBD1. Unmatched junction bases numbered 4, after V lost 1 base and J lost 1 base. This CDR3 region has 15 residues. Germline lookup yields CDR1 MGHRA and CDR2 YSYEKL. For the CDR3, the DNA is TGCGCCAGCAGCCAAGGACAGGGTGAATCCTACGAGCAGTACTTC. It encodes CASSQGQGESYEQYF.

This rearrangement joins TRBV29-1 to TRBJ2-4, with D maybe TRBD2 (7 bases). The better agreement between TRBJ2-7 and the DNA end casts doubt on the J call. There are 14 residues in the CDR3. Germline CDR1 SQVTM, CDR2 ANQGSEA. CDR3 sequence reads: CSVVGGRLTCEQYF. DNA of the CDR3: TGCAGCGTTGTCGGGGGGCGACTCACCTGCGAGCAGTACTTC.

V gene TRBV10-3 combines with J gene TRBJ1-1; 9 bases are a match to TRBD1. Germline assignment: CDR1 ENHRY and CDR2 SYGVKD. The ends lost 8 bases at V and 0 bases at J; junction bases unmatched: 4. The CDR3 has 14 residues. CDR3 nucleotide sequence: TGTGCCATCGGGACAGGGTCGCTGAACACTGAAGCTTTCTTT. The encoded protein is CAIGTGSLNTEAFF.

The V and J genes are TRBV21-1 and TRBJ2-7; the D call TRBD1 from the table was never checked on the DNA. TRBV21-1 is classified as a pseudogene. The CDR3 has 13 amino acids. The CDR3 spells CASILPGPHPQYF. The CDR3 coding sequence is TGTGCCAGCATCCTGCCCGGGCCCCACCCCCAGTACTTC.

This clonotype was observed a handful of times. V gene TRBV6-5 combines with J gene TRBJ1-6; D is possibly TRBD1 (5 bases). Germline-derived CDR1 and CDR2 are MNHEY and SVGAGI. Deletions cut 8 bases from V and 5 bases from J, with 7 bases between. The CDR3 consists of 12 residues. CDR3 DNA: TGTGCCAGCTGGGGCCATAATTCACCCCTCCACTTT. Protein product: CASWGHNSPLHF.

The genes are TRBV27 and TRBJ2-1; the D gene is possibly TRBD1 (6 bases). CDR1 and CDR2 (germline): MNHEY, SMNVEV (reference sequence). With 7 bases removed from V and 6 bases from J, the gap between germline ends came to 16 bases. The CDR3 extends over 14 amino acids. CDR3 amino acids: CASIRAGVGNEQFF. The CDR3 nucleotides read TGTGCCAGCATTCGGGCAGGGGTGGGCAATGAGCAGTTCTTC.

The rearrangement uses TRBV19 and TRBJ2-1, with unresolved D. Trimming stripped 6 bases from V and 0 bases from J, with 12 bases between. This CDR3 has 15 amino acids. Germline CDR1 and CDR2: LNHDA and SQIVND (reference sequence). The CDR3 DNA reads as TGTGCCAGTAGCTCCTCCATTAGCTCCTACAATGAGCAGTTCTTC. This sequence encodes CASSSSISSYNEQFF.

There are a few counts of this clonotype. The V and J genes are TRBV13 and TRBJ2-1, with no clear D. V lost 1 base and J lost 4, with 11 bases in between. CDR3 length: 15 amino acids. Germline V gene lookup returns CDR1 PRHDT and CDR2 FYEKMQ (reference sequence). As DNA, the CDR3 is TGTGCCAGCAGCTTAGCCGGGTACGCTTACAATGAGCAGTTCTTC. This sequence encodes CASSLAGYAYNEQFF.

This clonotype has only a few counts. The chain links TRBV7-8 to TRBJ1-5; 11 bases are shared with TRBD1. V gave up 3 bases and J gave up 6 bases; unmatched junction bases: 1. Germline V CDR1 and CDR2: SGHVS, FQNEAQ. This CDR3 is 14 amino acids long. CDR3 sequence (DNA): TGTGCCAGCAGCTTCGGACAGGGGGCTCAGCCCCAGCATTTT. This gives the protein CASSFGQGAQPQHF.

This clonotype was detected many times. The chain carries TRBV10-3 and TRBJ2-3, with D possibly TRBD2 on 5 matching bases. With 11 bases removed from V and 0 bases from J, the gap between germline ends came to 24 bases. Germline CDR1 is ENHRY and CDR2 is SYGVKD. The CDR3 consists of 17 residues. The CDR3: CAEKFRIASFSTDTQYF. The CDR3 DNA is TGTGCCGAGAAGTTTCGGATAGCGTCGTTTAGCACAGATACGCAGTATTTT.

The chain couples TRBV7-8 to TRBJ2-5; 16 bases are a match to TRBD2. Trimming took 5 bases from V and 2 from J; bases not matched to a gene: 11. From germline, CDR1 is SGHVS and CDR2 FQNEAQ. CDR3 length: 19 residues. The CDR3 DNA is TGTGCCAGCAGCCACCGACCGGGACTAGCGGGGGGGCTTCAAGAGACCCAGTACTTC. Translated: CASSHRPGLAGGLQETQYF.

In the case of this clonotype: With a much larger clone just one base away, this may be a read error. The chain combines TRBV7-2 with TRBJ2-3; D is ambiguous. Germline lookup yields CDR1 SGHTA and CDR2 FQGNSA. V was cut by 3 bases and J by 3 bases, with 7 bases left in between. The CDR3 is 13 residues long. CDR3 nucleotide sequence: TGTGCCAGCAGCTTCACCCTGACAGATACGCAGTATTTT. This encodes CASSFTLTDTQYF.

This clonotype showed up just a few times. The J gene is TRBJ2-7, the V gene TRBV5-6; D not certain. This CDR3 comprises 15 residues. Trimming stripped 3 bases from V and 5 bases from J, with 18 bases between. Germline-derived CDR1 and CDR2 are SGHDT and YYEEEE. The CDR3 sequence is CASSSPGEGSNEQYF. In DNA, the CDR3 is TGTGCCAGCAGCTCACCTGGAGAAGGGTCCAACGAGCAGTACTTC.

The rearrangement joins TRBV12-3 or TRBV12-4 to TRBJ1-4, with D hard to call. The V and J ends lost 1 base and 10 bases respectively, with 16 bases between them. This CDR3 spans 15 amino acids. The CDR3 nucleotides read TGTGCCAGCAGTTTAGTGGGCAGTTTGGTCGGAAAACTGTTTTTT. As protein: CASSLVGSLVGKLFF.

The chain joins TRBV29-1 to TRBJ1-4; no reliable D call. CDR3 length: 13 residues. The germline V and J ends were trimmed by 6 bases and 7 bases, with 15 bases remaining between them. In germline, CDR1 is SQVTM, CDR2 ANQGSEA. The chain's CDR3 is CSVNGPMGEKLFF. CDR3 bases: TGCAGCGTGAATGGTCCAATGGGTGAAAAACTGTTTTTT.

This clonotype was observed a handful of times. This chain uses TRBV5-1 with TRBJ2-4; D is tentatively TRBD1 or TRBD2 (5 bases each). Germline loops: CDR1 SGHRS, CDR2 YFSETQ. This CDR3 spans 15 amino acids. V lost 5 bases and J lost 0, with 12 bases in between. CDR3: CASSPTGTAKNIQYF. CDR3 sequence (DNA): TGCGCCAGCAGTCCGACCGGGACAGCCAAAAACATTCAGTACTTC. The complete variable domain, with remaining parts taken from reference TRBV5-1 and TRBJ2-4, reads KAGVTQTPRYLIKTRGQQVTLSCSPISGHRSVSWYQQTPGQGLQFLFEYFSETQRNKGNFPGRFSGRQFSNSRSEMNVSTLELGDSALYLCASSPTGTAKNIQYFGAGTRLSVL.

V is TRBV3-1 and J is TRBJ1-2; D perhaps matches TRBD1 (5 bases). CDR1 LGHDT and CDR2 YNNKEL come from the germline V gene (reference sequence). The CDR3 is 14 amino acids. The V and J ends lost 1 base and 4 bases respectively, with 10 bases between them. The CDR3 loop is CASSQAKGRYGYTF. As DNA, the CDR3 is TGTGCCAGCAGCCAAGCTAAGGGGCGCTATGGCTACACCTTC.

The chain is built from TRBV27 and TRBJ2-4, with 7 positions matching TRBD2. The J call is in doubt because the DNA end fits TRBJ2-7 better. The CDR3 consists of 14 residues. The germline V gene encodes CDR1 MNHEY and CDR2 SMNVEV (reference sequence). The CDR3 spells CASRWGGSYNEQYF. CDR3 coding DNA: TGTGCCAGCCGGTGGGGCGGGAGTTACAACGAGCAGTACTTC.

The rearrangement links TRBV15 to TRBJ2-7; maybe TRBD2 (5 bases). The V end was cut by 3 bases, the J end by 0 bases, with 9 bases between. The CDR3 has 14 residues. Per the germline V gene, CDR1 is LNHNV and CDR2 is YYDKDF (reference sequence). The CDR3 loop reads CATSRLARSYEQYF. The CDR3 DNA follows: TGTGCCACCAGCAGGCTAGCACGCTCCTACGAGCAGTACTTC.

This chain uses TRBV12-3 or TRBV12-4 with TRBJ2-4; D is ambiguous. Trimming shortened V by 6 bases and J by 13 bases, and 19 bases separated the two germline ends. This CDR3 spans 13 amino acids. The CDR3 DNA is TGTGCCAGCAGACAGTTGGCTGAGAATGAGCAGTACTTC. Amino acid sequence: CASRQLAENEQYF.

This clonotype was observed a handful of times. The rearrangement uses TRBV29-1 and TRBJ2-1, with 7 bases lining up with TRBD2. The germline V gene has CDR1 SQVTM and CDR2 ANQGSEA. J was trimmed by 4 bases and V by 0 bases; bases with no gene match: 9. The CDR3 consists of 16 residues. CDR3 sequence (DNA): TGCAGCGTTGAAGAAGGAAAAGCGGGGACTTACAATGAGCAGTTCTTC. It encodes CSVEEGKAGTYNEQFF.

This clonotype was seen a handful of times. The genes are TRBV6-2 or TRBV6-3 and TRBJ2-1, with a weak D call TRBD1 (5 bases). The length of the CDR3 is 15 residues. V was pared by 3 bases and J by 4 bases, with 13 bases between. CDR1 MNHEY and CDR2 SVGEGT come from the germline V gene. The CDR3 here is CASSYGAESYNEQFF. The CDR3 nucleotides read TGTGCCAGCAGTTATGGGGCAGAGTCTTACAATGAGCAGTTCTTC.

This clonotype was counted between two and nine times. The chain couples TRBV25-1 to TRBJ2-1; 14 positions agree with TRBD2. The CDR3 length is 17 residues. CDR1 is MGHDK, CDR2 SYGVNS, per germline. V trimming: 3 bases; J trimming: 15 bases; junction bases outside the gene matches: 16. The CDR3 DNA reads TGTGCCAGCAGTGACTCGGGACTAGCGGGAGATATTTCGCTTGGGTTCTTC. Residues: CASSDSGLAGDISLGFF. The whole variable domain, filled in from reference TRBV25-1 and TRBJ2-1, reads EADIYQTPRYLVIGTGKKITLECSQTMGHDKMYWYQQDPGMELHLIHYSYGVNSTEKGDLSSESTVSRIRTEHFPLTLESARPSHTSQYLCASSDSGLAGDISLGFFGPGTRLTVL.

CDR3 amino acids: CASSPTTMDSPRVGEKLFF. DNA for the CDR3: TGTGCCAGCAGTCCCACCACTATGGACAGCCCTCGGGTCGGGGAAAAACTGTTTTTT. The chain links TRBV28 to TRBJ1-4; tentatively, D is TRBD1 (6 bases). Between the trimmed V and J ends, which lost 5 bases and 8 bases, there was a span of 30 bases. Germline V gene sequence: CDR1 MDHEN, CDR2 SYDVKM. This CDR3 has 19 residues.

Concerning this clonotype: At one end, the junction sequence differs from germline, possibly due to a read error. The chain joins TRBV27 to TRBJ2-7, with TRBD2 as a possible D gene (5 bases). In germline, CDR1 is MNHEY, CDR2 SMNVEV (reference sequence). This CDR3 has 12 residues. CDR3 region: CANSPSGNEQYF. CDR3 DNA sequence: TGTGCCAACAGTCCGAGCGGCAATGAGCAGTACTTC.

J is TRBJ2-5 and V is TRBV10-3, with D possibly being TRBD2 (6 bases). The V gene lost 8 bases and the J gene lost 2 bases, with 18 bases spanning the gap. The germline CDR1 and CDR2 sequences are ENHRY and SYGVKD. The CDR3 has 15 residues. The CDR3, as DNA: TGTGCCATCGGGGGAATCGGGAGAGGACAAGAGACCCAGTACTTC. This gives the protein CAIGGIGRGQETQYF.

The V call is TRBV12-3 or TRBV12-4, the J call TRBJ2-7; no clear D gene. Deletions cut 6 bases from V and 2 bases from J, with 8 bases between. The CDR3 contains 12 residues. CDR3 residues: CASSDRTYEQYF. The CDR3 DNA is TGTGCCAGCAGCGACCGAACCTACGAGCAGTACTTC.

This clonotype was seen a few times. This chain joins TRBV27 and TRBJ1-5; D is possibly TRBD1 (5 bases). V was pared by 6 bases and J by 8 bases, with 20 bases between. The CDR3 covers 15 residues. Germline V gene sequence: CDR1 MNHEY, CDR2 SMNVEV (reference sequence). This chain's CDR3 is CASSGGTLMGKPQHF. The CDR3, as DNA: TGTGCCAGCAGCGGCGGGACCCTCATGGGCAAGCCCCAGCATTTT.

This chain links TRBV6-5 with TRBJ2-7; 9 bases line up with TRBD1. The CDR3 contains 14 residues. V dropped 6 bases and J dropped 4; count of bases not matched to a gene: 7. The germline CDR1 and CDR2 sequences are MNHEY and SVGAGI. The CDR3 loop reads CASRGTGIKYEQYF. The CDR3 region has the DNA TGTGCCAGCAGGGGGACAGGGATTAAGTACGAGCAGTACTTC.